The 4 T cell receptor beta chains below were found in one sample sequenced in a study of blood T cell repertoires in COVID-19. TCRdb's table, derived via immunoSEQ multiplex PCR, lists solely in-frame clones and lacks some. Among almost 95,000 clones listed, approximately 84% were seen once. Sequencing was performed on peripheral blood. The receptors originated from a man in his sixties with acute or convalescent COVID-19.

The chain is built from TRBV11-3 and TRBJ2-1, with TRBD2 matching over 12 bases. Germline V gene sequence: CDR1 SGHNT, CDR2 YENEEA. The V gene end was trimmed by 6 bases and the J gene end by 10 bases; junction bases not matched to a gene: 4. This CDR3 contains 13 residues. The CDR3, as DNA: TGTGCCAGCAGTTTCGGGACTAGCGGGGAGCAGTTCTTC. Its translation: CASSFGTSGEQFF. The full variable domain, its missing parts supplied by reference TRBV11-3 and TRBJ2-1, is EAGVVQSPRYKIIEKKQPVAFWCNPISGHNTLYWYLQNLGQGPELLIRYENEEAVDDSQLPKDRFSAERLKGVDSTLKIQPAELGDSAVYLCASSFGTSGEQFFGPGTRLTVL.

The rearrangement links TRBV7-8 to TRBJ2-7; TRBD2 matches 9 bases. Germline loops: CDR1 SGHVS, CDR2 FQNEAQ. This CDR3 spans 16 amino acids. V gave up 5 bases and J gave up 7 bases; unmatched junction bases: 15. The DNA of the CDR3 is TGTGCCAGCAGCCTACTAGCGGGCACTTTCCCCCTGGAGCAGTACTTC. Translating gives CASSLLAGTFPLEQYF.

The rearrangement links TRBV30 to TRBJ2-1; weak D call: TRBD2 (6 bases). Between the trimmed V and J ends, which lost 2 bases and 4 bases, there was a span of 9 bases. Germline loops: CDR1 GTSNPN, CDR2 SVGIG (reference sequence). The CDR3 spans 13 residues. The CDR3 DNA is TGTGCCTGGAGTTTCGGGACTTACAATGAGCAGTTCTTC. It encodes CAWSFGTYNEQFF.

Here the CDR3 DNA reads TGTGCCAGCAGCTTAGAGGGGGGGCCGAACACTGAAGCTTTCTTT. Protein sequence: CASSLEGGPNTEAFF. This rearrangement joins TRBV7-9 to TRBJ1-1; possibly TRBD1 for D (6 bases). Deletions cut 1 base from V and 1 base from J, with 10 bases between. Germline V gene lookup returns CDR1 SEHNR and CDR2 FQNEAQ (reference sequence). The CDR3 has 15 residues.